These T cell receptor beta chains were read from a single sample in a study of blood T cell repertoires in COVID-19. Libraries were prepared by immunoSEQ multiplex PCR; TCRdb keeps only in-frame clonotypes and omits some of them. The table lists about 73,000 clones, 80% to 85% of them singletons, with approximately 27% in the top ten. The material sequenced was peripheral blood. These receptors were collected from a human donor in a cohort sampled during active COVID-19. Both conserved end residues are part of each CDR3. A D gene is named only where the DNA matches it firmly. Clone size is shown for a subset of rows, as once, few, many or a class of expanded clone.

J: TRBJ2-7
V: TRBV4-2
size: -
D: -
DNA: TGTGCCAGCAGCCAAGAGGATAGGGGGGGAGAGCAGTACTTC
CDR3: CASSQEDRGGEQYF

J: TRBJ2-3
V: TRBV10-1
size: -
D: -
DNA: TGCGCCAGCAGTGAGTTACGGGGAACAGATACGCAGTATTTT
CDR3: CASSELRGTDTQYF

J: TRBJ1-1
V: TRBV7-2
size: -
D: -
DNA: TGTGCCAGCAGCCGGGGGTACCACACTCAGAACACTGAAGCTTTCTTT
CDR3: CASSRGYHTQNTEAFF

J: TRBJ2-2
V: TRBV13
size: -
D: -
DNA: TGTGCCAGCAGCACCGGGGTCCGGATAGACACCGGGGAGCTGTTTTTT
CDR3: CASSTGVRIDTGELFF

J: TRBJ1-4
V: TRBV6-5
size: once
D: -
DNA: TGTGCCAGCAGGGACCAGGGGAGGGGTGAAAAACTGTTTTTT
CDR3: CASRDQGRGEKLFF

J: TRBJ1-2
V: TRBV24-1
size: -
D: TRBD1
DNA: TGTGCCACCAGCCGTGACAGGGCCATCTATGGCTACACCTTC
CDR3: CATSRDRAIYGYTF

J: TRBJ2-7
V: TRBV13
size: -
D: -
DNA: TGTGCCAGCAGCTTAGTAGGGGCCTACGAGCAGTACTTC
CDR3: CASSLVGAYEQYF

J: TRBJ2-3
V: TRBV6-5
size: -
D: -
DNA: TGTGCCAGCAGGGAGGGGACAGTCACAGATACGCAGTATTTT
CDR3: CASREGTVTDTQYF

J: TRBJ2-3
V: TRBV2
size: -
D: -
DNA: TGTGCCAGCAGGGGGCCCTTCACAGATACGCAGTATTTT
CDR3: CASRGPFTDTQYF

J: TRBJ1-3
V: TRBV3-1/TRBV3-2
size: once
D: TRBD1
DNA: TGTGCCAGCAGCCTGGGACAGGCGGGCTCTGGAAACACCATATATTTT
CDR3: CASSLGQAGSGNTIYF

J: TRBJ2-1
V: TRBV3-1/TRBV3-2
size: once
D: TRBD1
DNA: TGTGCCAGCAGCCCGGACAGGTTTGGTGGTGAGCAGTTCTTC
CDR3: CASSPDRFGGEQFF

J: TRBJ2-7
V: TRBV2
size: once
D: -
DNA: TGTGCCAGCAGCCCCCTTTTGGCGGGGGCTTCCATGAACCACGAGCAGTACTTC
CDR3: CASSPLLAGASMNHEQYF

J: TRBJ2-1
V: TRBV3-1/TRBV3-2
size: -
D: TRBD2
DNA: TGTGCCAGCAGCCAAGTTCCAGCGGGGGTCGAGTTCTTC
CDR3: CASSQVPAGVEFF

J: TRBJ2-1
V: TRBV6-4
size: -
D: -
DNA: TGTGCCAGCAGTGACTCGGGGACTAATGAGCAGTTCTTC
CDR3: CASSDSGTNEQFF

J: TRBJ2-7
V: TRBV2
size: -
D: TRBD1
DNA: TGTGCCAGCACGCGACAGGGGGCATACTACGAGCAGTACTTC
CDR3: CASTRQGAYYEQYF

J: TRBJ1-2
V: TRBV7-2
size: -
D: -
DNA: TGTGCCAGCAGCCGGCGTTTAGGGGCGGATGGCTACACCTTC
CDR3: CASSRRLGADGYTF

J: TRBJ2-5
V: TRBV9
size: -
D: -
DNA: TGTGCCAGCAGCGTAGAGGGGAGGGAGACCCAGTACTTC
CDR3: CASSVEGRETQYF

J: TRBJ2-1
V: TRBV7-2
size: -
D: -
DNA: TGTGCCAGCAGCTTAGCGGGGGGAGCCGGCATCAATGAGCAGTTCTTC
CDR3: CASSLAGGAGINEQFF

J: TRBJ2-2
V: TRBV5-1
size: -
D: TRBD1
DNA: TGCGCCAGCAGCTTGGACAGGGGGCGCAACGGGGAGCTGTTTTTT
CDR3: CASSLDRGRNGELFF

J: TRBJ2-3
V: TRBV5-4
size: -
D: -
DNA: TGTGCCAGCAGAGGGAGCCTTCTGGGAGATACGCAGTATTTT
CDR3: CASRGSLLGDTQYF

J: TRBJ2-7
V: TRBV5-1
size: -
D: -
DNA: TGCGCCAGCAGCTTGAGTTCCCTGAGCTCCTACGAGCAGTACTTC
CDR3: CASSLSSLSSYEQYF

J: TRBJ1-2
V: TRBV12-3/TRBV12-4
size: -
D: -
DNA: TGTGCCAGCAGCTTTCCGGGACTCGATGGCTACACCTTC
CDR3: CASSFPGLDGYTF

J: TRBJ2-7
V: TRBV5-6
size: -
D: TRBD1
DNA: TGTGCCAGCAGCTTGGCCGGACAGGGGGCTAGGGAGCAGTACTTC
CDR3: CASSLAGQGAREQYF

J: TRBJ1-1
V: TRBV9
size: -
D: TRBD1
DNA: TGTGCCAGCGCCAGGGGGCGCGGAACTGAAGCTTTCTTT
CDR3: CASARGRGTEAFF

J: TRBJ2-3
V: TRBV10-3
size: once
D: -
DNA: TGTGCCATCAGAGATAGGGCGGGGGCCACAGATACGCAGTATTTT
CDR3: CAIRDRAGATDTQYF

J: TRBJ1-4
V: TRBV5-6
size: -
D: TRBD1
DNA: TGTGCCAGCAGCTTGATGCTGACAGGGGAAGATGAAAAACTGTTTTTT
CDR3: CASSLMLTGEDEKLFF

J: TRBJ1-4
V: TRBV7-9
size: -
D: -
DNA: TGTGCCAGCACCCGAAGGGGCTCAACTAATGAAAAACTGTTTTTT
CDR3: CASTRRGSTNEKLFF

J: TRBJ1-1
V: TRBV27
size: -
D: -
DNA: TGTGCCAGCAGTTTCGGGGTTGAGGATACTGAAGCTTTCTTT
CDR3: CASSFGVEDTEAFF

J: TRBJ2-7
V: TRBV5-1
size: -
D: -
DNA: TGCGCCAGCAGCTTGTCCGGGGAGCAGTACTTC
CDR3: CASSLSGEQYF

J: TRBJ2-5
V: TRBV5-4
size: few
D: -
DNA: TGTGCCAGCCAGGCTCAGAGAGAGGAGACCCAGTACTTC
CDR3: CASQAQREETQYF

J: TRBJ2-7
V: TRBV2
size: few
D: -
DNA: TGTGCCAGCCGTGTAGAGGATAGGGAGCAGTACTTC
CDR3: CASRVEDREQYF

J: TRBJ2-1
V: TRBV27
size: -
D: -
DNA: TGTGCCAGCAGTTTCTACGGACGAGGGGGTGAGCAGTTCTTC
CDR3: CASSFYGRGGEQFF

J: TRBJ1-2
V: TRBV6-5
size: -
D: -
DNA: TGTGCCAGCAGCGTGGCCTATAGGACTTCCTATGGCTACACCTTC
CDR3: CASSVAYRTSYGYTF